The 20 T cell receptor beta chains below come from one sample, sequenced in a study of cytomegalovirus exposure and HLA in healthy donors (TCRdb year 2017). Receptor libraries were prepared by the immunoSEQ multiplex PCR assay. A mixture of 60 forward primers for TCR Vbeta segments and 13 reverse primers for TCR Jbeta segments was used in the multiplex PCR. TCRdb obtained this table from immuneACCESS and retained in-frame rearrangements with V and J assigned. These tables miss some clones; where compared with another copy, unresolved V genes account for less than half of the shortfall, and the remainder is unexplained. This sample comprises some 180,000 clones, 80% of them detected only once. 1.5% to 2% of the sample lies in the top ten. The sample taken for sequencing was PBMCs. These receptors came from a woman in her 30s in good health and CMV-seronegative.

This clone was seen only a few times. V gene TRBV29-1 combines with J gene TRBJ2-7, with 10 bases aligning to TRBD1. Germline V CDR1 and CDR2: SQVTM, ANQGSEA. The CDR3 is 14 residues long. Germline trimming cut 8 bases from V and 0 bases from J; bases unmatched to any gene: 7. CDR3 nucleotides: TGCAGCTTGTTGGGGGACAGGGGCTCCTACGAGCAGTACTTC. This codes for CSLLGDRGSYEQYF.

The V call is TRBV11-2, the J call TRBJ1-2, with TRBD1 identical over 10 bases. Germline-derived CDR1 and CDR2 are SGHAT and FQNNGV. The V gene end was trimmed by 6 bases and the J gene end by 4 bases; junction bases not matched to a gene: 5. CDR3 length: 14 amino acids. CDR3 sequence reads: CASRLTGGGYGYTF. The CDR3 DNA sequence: TGTGCCAGCAGGCTGACAGGGGGCGGCTATGGCTACACCTTC.

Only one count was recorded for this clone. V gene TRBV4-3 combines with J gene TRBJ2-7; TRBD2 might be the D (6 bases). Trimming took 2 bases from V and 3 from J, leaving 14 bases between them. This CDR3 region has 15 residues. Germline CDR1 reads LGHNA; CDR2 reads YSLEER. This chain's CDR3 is CASSQQRGTGYEQYF. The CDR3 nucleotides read TGCGCCAGCAGCCAACAAAGAGGGACTGGCTACGAGCAGTACTTC.

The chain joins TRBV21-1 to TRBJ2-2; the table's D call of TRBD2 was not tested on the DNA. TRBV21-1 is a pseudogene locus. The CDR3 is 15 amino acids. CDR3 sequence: CASSISSRNTGELFF. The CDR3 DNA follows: TGTGCCAGCAGCATTTCTAGCCGGAACACCGGGGAGCTGTTTTTT.

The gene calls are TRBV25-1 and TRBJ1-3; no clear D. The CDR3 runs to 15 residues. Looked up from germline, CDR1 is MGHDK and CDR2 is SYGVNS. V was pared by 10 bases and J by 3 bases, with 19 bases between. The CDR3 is CATEGRWARGNTIYF. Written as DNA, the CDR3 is TGTGCCACCGAAGGTCGGTGGGCCCGTGGAAACACCATATATTTT.

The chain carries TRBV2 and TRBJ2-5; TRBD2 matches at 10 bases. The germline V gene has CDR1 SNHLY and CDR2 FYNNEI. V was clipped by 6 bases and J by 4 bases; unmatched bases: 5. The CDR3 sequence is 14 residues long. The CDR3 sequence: CASRPLAGVETQYF. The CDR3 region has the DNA TGTGCCAGCAGACCTCTAGCGGGGGTAGAGACCCAGTACTTC.

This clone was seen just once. CDR3 protein: CASSLVLTGLAKNIQYF. CDR3 nucleotides: TGCGCCAGCAGCTTGGTTTTAACAGGATTAGCCAAAAACATTCAGTACTTC. The chain is built from TRBV5-1 and TRBJ2-4, with D perhaps TRBD1 (5 bases). The germline V gene has CDR1 SGHRS and CDR2 YFSETQ. The CDR3 contains 17 residues. Trimming stripped 0 bases from V and 0 bases from J, with 13 bases between.

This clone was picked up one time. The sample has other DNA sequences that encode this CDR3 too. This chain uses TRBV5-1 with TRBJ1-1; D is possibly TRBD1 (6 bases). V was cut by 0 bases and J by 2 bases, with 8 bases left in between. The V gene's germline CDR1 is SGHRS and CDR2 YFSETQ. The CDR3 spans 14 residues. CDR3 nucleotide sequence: TGCGCCAGCAGCTTGGGGACAGCTAACACTGAAGCTTTCTTT. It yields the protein CASSLGTANTEAFF.

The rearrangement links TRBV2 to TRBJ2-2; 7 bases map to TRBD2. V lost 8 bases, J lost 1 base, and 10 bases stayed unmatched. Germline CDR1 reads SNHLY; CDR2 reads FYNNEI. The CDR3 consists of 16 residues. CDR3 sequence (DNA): TGTGCCAGCTCCCCTCCGGCGGGGGAGAACACCGGGGAGCTGTTTTTT. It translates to CASSPPAGENTGELFF. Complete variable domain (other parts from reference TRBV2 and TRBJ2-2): EPEVTQTPSHQVTQMGQEVILRCVPISNHLYFYWYRQILGQKVEFLVSFYNNEISEKSEIFDDQFSVERPDGSNFTLKIRSTKLEDSAMYFCASSPPAGENTGELFFGEGSRLTVL.

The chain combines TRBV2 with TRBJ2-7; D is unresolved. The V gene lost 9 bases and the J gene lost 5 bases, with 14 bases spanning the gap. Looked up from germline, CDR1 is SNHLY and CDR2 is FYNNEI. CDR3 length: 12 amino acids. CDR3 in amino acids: CASRTHENEQYF. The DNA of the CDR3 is TGTGCCAGTAGAACTCACGAAAACGAGCAGTACTTC.

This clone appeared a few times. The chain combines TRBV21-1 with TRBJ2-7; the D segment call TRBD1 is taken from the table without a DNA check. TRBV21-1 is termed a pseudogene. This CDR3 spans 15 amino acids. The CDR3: CASSSKGASSYEQYF. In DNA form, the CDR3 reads TGTGCCAGCAGCTCGAAGGGGGCGAGCTCCTACGAGCAGTACTTC.

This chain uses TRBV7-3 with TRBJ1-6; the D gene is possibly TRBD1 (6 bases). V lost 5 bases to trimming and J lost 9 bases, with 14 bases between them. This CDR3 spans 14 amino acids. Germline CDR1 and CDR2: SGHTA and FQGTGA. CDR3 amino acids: CASSQTGLGSPLHF. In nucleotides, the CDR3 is TGTGCCAGCAGCCAAACAGGGTTAGGTTCACCCCTCCACTTT.

CDR3 sequence: CASSLQTSAVNNEQFF. CDR3 nucleotides: TGTGCCAGCAGCCTCCAAACTAGCGCCGTGAACAATGAGCAGTTCTTC. The genes are TRBV7-8 and TRBJ2-1, with 7 nucleotides matching TRBD2. This CDR3 comprises 16 residues. Germline V gene lookup returns CDR1 SGHVS and CDR2 FQNEAQ. Trimming cost V 5 bases and J 5 bases; bases outside gene matches: 12.

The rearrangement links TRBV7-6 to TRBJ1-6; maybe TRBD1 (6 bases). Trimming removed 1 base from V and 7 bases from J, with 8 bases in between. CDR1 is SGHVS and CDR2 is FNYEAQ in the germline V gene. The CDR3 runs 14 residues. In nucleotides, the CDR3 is TGTGCCAGCAGCTTAGTACAGGGCAATTCACCCCTCCACTTT. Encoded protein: CASSLVQGNSPLHF.

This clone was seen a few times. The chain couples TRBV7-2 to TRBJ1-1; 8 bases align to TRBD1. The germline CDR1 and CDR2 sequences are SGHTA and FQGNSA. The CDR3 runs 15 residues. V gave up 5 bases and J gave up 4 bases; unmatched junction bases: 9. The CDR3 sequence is CASSATTGVTTEAFF. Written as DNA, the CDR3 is TGTGCCAGCAGCGCAACGACAGGGGTGACCACTGAAGCTTTCTTT. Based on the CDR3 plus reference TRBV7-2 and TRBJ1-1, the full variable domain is GAGVSQSPSNKVTEKGKDVELRCDPISGHTALYWYRQSLGQGLEFLIYFQGNSAPDKSGLPSDRFSAERTGGSVSTLTIQRTQQEDSAVYLCASSATTGVTTEAFFGQGTRLTVV.

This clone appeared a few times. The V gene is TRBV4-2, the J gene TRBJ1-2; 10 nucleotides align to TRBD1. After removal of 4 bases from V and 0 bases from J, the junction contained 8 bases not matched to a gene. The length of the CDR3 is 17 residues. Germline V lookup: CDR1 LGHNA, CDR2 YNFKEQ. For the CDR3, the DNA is TGTGCCAGCAGCCCCCGTACCGGACAGGGGGCTAACTATGGCTACACCTTC. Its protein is CASSPRTGQGANYGYTF.

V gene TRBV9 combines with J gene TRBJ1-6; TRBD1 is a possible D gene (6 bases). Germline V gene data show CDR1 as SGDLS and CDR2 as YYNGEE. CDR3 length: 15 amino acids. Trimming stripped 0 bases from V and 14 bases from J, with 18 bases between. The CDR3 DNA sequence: TGTGCCAGCAGCGTAGGCAGGGGCTATAATTTAGCCCTCCACTTT. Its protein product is CASSVGRGYNLALHF.

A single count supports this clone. DNA of the CDR3: TGTGCCAGCAGCTGGAAGGGACAGACAAAACTGTTTTTT. Translation gives CASSWKGQTKLFF. The chain couples TRBV11-2 to TRBJ1-4; 7 bases align to TRBD1. CDR3 size: 13 residues. The V and J ends lost 4 bases and 10 bases, in that order; junction bases with no gene match: 6. Germline lookup yields CDR1 SGHAT and CDR2 FQNNGV. Looking up the rest from reference TRBV11-2 and TRBJ1-4 gives the full variable domain: EAGVAQSPRYKIIEKRQSVAFWCNPISGHATLYWYQQILGQGPKLLIQFQNNGVVDDSQLPKDRFSAERLKGVDSTLKIQPAKLEDSAVYLCASSWKGQTKLFFGSGTQLSVL.

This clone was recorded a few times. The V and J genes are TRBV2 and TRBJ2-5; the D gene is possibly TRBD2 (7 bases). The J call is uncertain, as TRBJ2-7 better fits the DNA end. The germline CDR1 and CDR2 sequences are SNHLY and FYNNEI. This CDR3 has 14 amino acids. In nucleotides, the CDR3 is TGTGCCAGCTGGGAAGGGGGGGGCCTCAACGAGCAGTACTTC. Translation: CASWEGGGLNEQYF.

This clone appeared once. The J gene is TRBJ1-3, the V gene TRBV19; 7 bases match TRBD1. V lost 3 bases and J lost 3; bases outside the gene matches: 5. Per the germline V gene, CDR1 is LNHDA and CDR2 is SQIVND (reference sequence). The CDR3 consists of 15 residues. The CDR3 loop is CASSIPTGVGNTIYF. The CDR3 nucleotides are TGTGCCAGTAGTATTCCAACAGGGGTTGGAAACACCATATATTTT.